The 7 T cell receptor beta chains below were found in one sample sequenced in a study of T cells in Graves' hyperthyroidism and ophthalmopathy. It was RNA transcripts that yielded the amplified TCR beta CDR3 regions. The HTBI primer set drove a first-round RT-PCR of the TCR CDR3. In TCRdb, the multiplex PCR reads were re-called with MiXCR into one record per CDR3 protein. The sample records 400,000 or so distinct CDR3 sequences, roughly 13% being singletons. Sequenced material: blood. These receptors all come from a man aged 50-59 years with Graves' ophthalmopathy.

This clonotype was recorded many times. The rearrangement joins TRBV30 to TRBJ2-3, with 7 bases lining up with TRBD2. Germline V gives CDR1 GTSNPN, CDR2 SVGIG (reference sequence). The V segment lost 0 bases and the J segment 0 bases; nucleotides outside the gene matches: 3. CDR3 length equals 15 residues. The CDR3 reads CAWSVGTTSTDTQYF. The DNA of the CDR3 is TGTGCCTGGAGTGTCGGGACTACTAGCACAGATACGCAGTATTTT. Supplemented by reference TRBV30 and TRBJ2-3, the full variable domain reads SQTIHQWPATLVQPVGSPLSLECTVEGTSNPNLYWYRQAAGRGLQLLFYSVGIGQISSEVPQNLSASRPQDRQFILSSKKLLLSDSGFYLCAWSVGTTSTDTQYFGPGTRLTVL.

In its sample, this clonotype was seen many times. This chain connects TRBV2 to TRBJ1-1; D ambiguous. The germline V and J ends were trimmed by 4 bases and 6 bases, with 6 bases remaining between them. In germline, CDR1 is SNHLY, CDR2 FYNNEI. The CDR3 sequence is 11 residues long. This CDR3 reads CASSGSAEAFF. In DNA, the CDR3 is TGTGCCAGCAGTGGTTCGGCTGAAGCTTTCTTT.

This clonotype has a single count. V is TRBV29-1 and J is TRBJ1-1, with D perhaps matching TRBD1 (6 bases). V gave up 8 bases and J gave up 4 bases, with 11 bases separating them. Germline CDR1 is SQVTM and CDR2 is ANQGSEA. This CDR3 comprises 11 residues. The CDR3 loop is CSSLRGTEAFF. As DNA, the CDR3 is TGCAGCAGCCTCAGGGGCACTGAAGCTTTCTTT.

This clonotype appeared many times. The chain combines TRBV28 with TRBJ2-1; D is unresolved. The CDR3 extends over 13 amino acids. From germline, CDR1 is MDHEN and CDR2 SYDVKM. Deletions cut 4 bases from V and 7 bases from J, with 11 bases between. CDR3 DNA sequence: TGTGCCAGCAGTTCGCCTGGTTTGAATGAGCAGTTCTTC. It is translated as CASSSPGLNEQFF.

Remarks on this clonotype: A read error may explain this, as a much larger clone is one base away. This chain links TRBV19 with TRBJ2-1, with D possibly matching TRBD2 (5 bases). Trimming left V 10 bases short and J 6 bases short, with 19 bases between. Germline CDR1 is LNHDA and CDR2 is SQIVND (reference sequence). CDR3 size: 14 residues. In nucleotides, the CDR3 is TGTGCCACCGCGATCCGGACTTCTTGCAATGAGCAGTTCTTC. It translates to CATAIRTSCNEQFF. The whole variable domain, remainder taken from reference TRBV19 and TRBJ2-1, is DGGITQSPKYLFRKEGQNVTLSCEQNLNHDAMYWYRQDPGQGLRLIYYSQIVNDFQKGDIAEGYSVSREKKESFPLTVTSAQKNPTAFYLCATAIRTSCNEQFFGPGTRLTVL.

This sequence joins TRBV9 and TRBJ2-5; D uncertain. Between the trimmed V and J ends, which lost 0 bases and 1 base, there was a span of 10 bases. This CDR3 comprises 15 residues. CDR1 is SGDLS and CDR2 is YYNGEE in the germline V gene. CDR3 nucleotides: TGTGCCAGCAGCGTAGCTCTGGGCGGCCAAGAGACCCAGTACTTC. As protein: CASSVALGGQETQYF.

This clonotype was recorded many times. This chain joins TRBV2 and TRBJ1-2; D remains ambiguous. The CDR3 loop spans 13 amino acids. With 7 bases removed from V and 4 bases from J, the gap between germline ends came to 13 bases. CDR1 is SNHLY and CDR2 is FYNNEI in the germline V gene. CDR3 nucleotide sequence: TGTGCCAGCACCCGGCAGGCAGCCTATGGCTACACCTTC. Translation: CASTRQAAYGYTF.